These 32 T cell receptor beta chains were all obtained from the same sample, sequenced in a study of yellow fever vaccine responses in identical twins. TCRdb processed the RT-PCR reads anew with MiXCR; each CDR3 protein has one entry. Among some 4,000 distinct CDR3 sequences listed, over 75% were seen once. The sequencing used T cells from blood (PBMCs), unsorted or a sorted subset (not recorded which), collected before or after yellow fever vaccination (not recorded which). Receptor source: a woman aged 18-29 years who received the yellow fever vaccine.

The genes are TRBV18 and TRBJ2-3; D may correspond to TRBD1 or TRBD2 (6 bases each). CDR1 KGHSH and CDR2 LQKENI come from the germline V gene. This CDR3 comprises 13 residues. With 6 bases removed from V and 6 bases from J, the gap between germline ends came to 13 bases. The DNA of the CDR3 is TGTGCCAGCTCCCCCCCGGGGGCCGATACGCAGTATTTT. Amino acids: CASSPPGADTQYF.

This clonotype occurred a few times. CDR3 protein: CATSPTTGVVSAKNIQYF. CDR3 nucleotides: TGTGCCACCAGCCCGACGACAGGGGTAGTTTCGGCCAAAAACATTCAGTACTTC. The V gene is TRBV19, the J gene TRBJ2-4; 8 bases match TRBD1. V was pared by 10 bases and J by 1 base, with 18 bases of the junction left unmatched. Germline CDR1 reads LNHDA; CDR2 reads SQIVND (reference sequence). This CDR3 spans 18 amino acids.

The genes are TRBV2 and TRBJ2-5; 8 bases map to TRBD1. The V gene end was trimmed by 8 bases and the J gene end by 7 bases; junction bases not matched to a gene: 9. The CDR3 is 13 residues long. The germline gives CDR1 SNHLY, CDR2 FYNNEI. The CDR3 loop is CASATGVLATQYF. CDR3 bases: TGTGCCAGCGCGACAGGGGTGTTGGCGACCCAGTACTTC.

This rearrangement joins TRBV29-1 to TRBJ1-2; D unclear. Germline CDR1 and CDR2: SQVTM and ANQGSEA. The CDR3 is 11 amino acids. Trimming took 5 bases from V and 2 from J, leaving 6 bases between them. CDR3 DNA sequence: TGCAGCGTTTGGGAAAACTATGGCTACACCTTC. This gives the protein CSVWENYGYTF.

This clonotype was seen once. Its ends do not fully match the called genes, so a read error is possible. The rearrangement links TRBV18 to TRBJ2-5; D remains unclear. CDR1 KGHSH and CDR2 LQKENI come from the germline V gene. The CDR3 extends over 14 amino acids. CDR3 amino acids: CASSSPADKETQYF. The CDR3 nucleotides read TGTGCCAGCTCATCACCGGCAGATAAAGAGACCCAGTACTTC.

V and J are TRBV7-6 and TRBJ2-1, with D perhaps TRBD1 or TRBD2 (5 bases each). Germline V gene data show CDR1 as SGHVS and CDR2 as FNYEAQ. Trimming took 5 bases from V and 4 from J, leaving 21 bases between them. The CDR3 is 17 amino acids. The CDR3 reads CASSPREYHLKYNEQFF. The CDR3 DNA follows: TGTGCCAGCAGCCCCAGGGAGTACCATTTAAAGTACAATGAGCAGTTCTTC.

The V gene is TRBV28, the J gene TRBJ2-5; perhaps TRBD1 as D (6 bases). The V gene lost 5 bases and the J gene lost 1 base, with 17 bases spanning the gap. The germline V gene encodes CDR1 MDHEN and CDR2 SYDVKM. This CDR3 contains 16 residues. The CDR3 coding sequence is TGTGCCAGCAGTCCGGTTGGGCCAGGGGCCCAAGAGACCCAGTACTTC. This encodes CASSPVGPGAQETQYF.

The rearrangement uses TRBV9 and TRBJ2-1; TRBD1 agrees at 8 bases. Germline CDR1 reads SGDLS; CDR2 reads YYNGEE. This CDR3 is 14 amino acids long. With 4 bases clipped from V and 7 bases from J, the junction kept 7 bases outside the gene matches. CDR3 in amino acids: CASSPGQGPNEQFF. CDR3 DNA sequence: TGTGCCAGCAGCCCCGGACAGGGCCCTAATGAGCAGTTCTTC.

The chain is built from TRBV29-1 and TRBJ2-7; D call uncertain. The V end was cut by 4 bases, the J end by 3 bases, with 13 bases between. CDR3 size: 13 residues. Germline CDR1 reads SQVTM; CDR2 reads ANQGSEA. The CDR3 reads CSVGRDSYYEQYF. As DNA, the CDR3 is TGCAGCGTTGGACGAGACTCTTACTACGAGCAGTACTTC.

The rearrangement uses TRBV4-3 and TRBJ1-2; D perhaps matches TRBD1 (6 bases). Germline assignment: CDR1 LGHNA and CDR2 YSLEER. V shed 1 base and J shed 5 bases, with 8 bases lying between them. There are 13 residues in the CDR3. This CDR3 is CASSQGQGYGYTF. In DNA, the CDR3 is TGCGCCAGCAGCCAAGGGCAGGGGTATGGCTACACCTTC.

The chain is built from TRBV6-1 and TRBJ1-5; no reliable D call. Trimming left V 4 bases short and J 5 bases short, with 6 bases between. The CDR3 contains 12 residues. CDR1 and CDR2 (germline): MNHNS, SASEGT. The CDR3 bases are TGTGCCAGCAGTGCAGAGGATCAGCCCCAGCATTTT. It is translated as CASSAEDQPQHF.

The chain joins TRBV29-1 to TRBJ2-3; 7 positions match TRBD1. The germline V gene has CDR1 SQVTM and CDR2 ANQGSEA. The CDR3 runs to 12 residues. V shed 7 bases and J 1 base; nucleotides not matched to a gene: 2. The CDR3 here is CSGGQGTDTQYF. For the CDR3, the DNA is TGCAGCGGCGGACAGGGCACAGATACGCAGTATTTT.

The gene calls are TRBV15 and TRBJ1-2, with D possibly being TRBD1 (6 bases). The CDR3 loop spans 14 amino acids. V was pared by 5 bases and J by 0 bases, with 10 bases between. The germline V gene encodes CDR1 LNHNV and CDR2 YYDKDF (reference sequence). CDR3 sequence (DNA): TGTGCCACCAGCGCGGACAGAGCTAACTATGGCTACACCTTC. Its translation: CATSADRANYGYTF.

The chain joins TRBV29-1 to TRBJ2-1, with TRBD1 matching 7 bases. The CDR3 consists of 12 residues. Germline V gene data show CDR1 as SQVTM and CDR2 as ANQGSEA. The trim removed 5 bases at V and 7 bases at J, leaving 5 bases unmatched. The CDR3 region is CSVRPTGNEQFF. DNA of the CDR3: TGCAGCGTTCGCCCGACAGGGAATGAGCAGTTCTTC.

The chain couples TRBV25-1 to TRBJ2-7; D gene ambiguous. The length of the CDR3 is 12 residues. V was trimmed by 0 bases and J by 2 bases, leaving 2 bases between them. CDR1 is MGHDK, CDR2 SYGVNS, per germline. The chain's CDR3 is CASSEYPYEQYF. In nucleotides, the CDR3 is TGTGCCAGCAGTGAATATCCCTACGAGCAGTACTTC.

The J gene is TRBJ2-3, the V gene TRBV29-1; D is possibly TRBD2 (5 bases). CDR1 and CDR2 (germline): SQVTM, ANQGSEA. The CDR3 has 12 amino acids. Trimming removed 6 bases from V and 6 bases from J, with 13 bases in between. The CDR3 DNA reads TGCAGCGTGGACTCGCGGACGGATACGCAGTATTTT. Translated, it gives CSVDSRTDTQYF.

This clonotype was observed once. The CDR3 coding sequence is TGTGCCAGCAGTGAACTGACAGCCCAAGAGACCCAGTACTTC. It specifies CASSELTAQETQYF. The rearrangement joins TRBV2 to TRBJ2-5; a possible D gene is TRBD1 (5 bases). There are 14 residues in the CDR3. Between the trimmed V and J ends, which lost 2 bases and 1 base, there was a span of 8 bases. CDR1 is SNHLY and CDR2 is FYNNEI in the germline V gene.

The rearrangement uses TRBV28 and TRBJ1-3; maybe TRBD1 (5 bases). This CDR3 has 14 amino acids. The germline V gene has CDR1 MDHEN and CDR2 SYDVKM. Trimming pared 5 bases from V and 2 bases from J, leaving 10 bases between. The chain's CDR3 is CASSPGGPGNTIYF. For the CDR3, the DNA is TGTGCCAGCAGTCCCGGGGGTCCTGGAAACACCATATATTTT. The full variable domain, its missing parts supplied by reference TRBV28 and TRBJ1-3, is DVKVTQSSRYLVKRTGEKVFLECVQDMDHENMFWYRQDPGLGLRLIYFSYDVKMKEKGDIPEGYSVSREKKERFSLILESASTNQTSMYLCASSPGGPGNTIYFGEGSWLTVV.

The V call is TRBV13, the J call TRBJ2-1; 8 bases match TRBD2. The V gene end was trimmed by 7 bases and the J gene end by 5 bases; junction bases not matched to a gene: 13. The CDR3 runs 16 residues. CDR1 and CDR2 from the germline V gene are PRHDT and FYEKMQ (reference sequence). CDR3 sequence (DNA): TGTGCCAGCACCGAGAGGGCGGGAGGCACCAACAATGAGCAGTTCTTC. Residues: CASTERAGGTNNEQFF.

This chain uses TRBV23-1 with TRBJ1-5, with 8 bases fitting TRBD1. TRBV23-1 is flagged as an ORF with uncertain function. V shed 4 bases, J shed 7 bases, and the junction held 3 bases outside the gene matches. This CDR3 has 13 residues. The CDR3 nucleotides are TGCGCCAGCAGTCCAGGGGGCATCCAGCCCCAGCATTTT. It yields the protein CASSPGGIQPQHF.

The chain links TRBV28 to TRBJ2-7, with a possible D match to TRBD1 (6 bases). Between the trimmed V and J ends, which lost 10 bases and 4 bases, there was a span of 20 bases. The length of the CDR3 is 14 residues. Germline CDR1 and CDR2: MDHEN and SYDVKM. CDR3: CATARTVLIYEQYF. CDR3 nucleotide sequence: TGTGCCACTGCCAGGACAGTCCTAATTTACGAGCAGTACTTC.

This clonotype was recorded only once. This chain joins TRBV3-1 and TRBJ1-4, with D perhaps matching TRBD1 (5 bases). The CDR3 spans 14 residues. Trimming removed 5 bases at V and 3 bases at J, with 10 bases between. The germline V gene has CDR1 LGHDT and CDR2 YNNKEL (reference sequence). CDR3 coding DNA: TGTGCCAGCAGCGCGAGAGGGGCTAATGAAAAACTGTTTTTT. This translates into CASSARGANEKLFF. Full variable domain (remainder filled in from reference TRBV3-1 and TRBJ1-4): DTAVSQTPKYLVTQMGNDKSIKCEQNLGHDTMYWYKQDSKKFLKIMFSYNNKELIINETVPNRFSPKSPDKAHLNLHINSLELGDSAVYFCASSARGANEKLFFGSGTQLSVL.

The genes are TRBV13 and TRBJ1-1; TRBD1 matches at 7 bases. The V gene end was trimmed by 6 bases and the J gene end by 8 bases; junction bases not matched to a gene: 6. Germline values: CDR1 PRHDT, CDR2 FYEKMQ (reference sequence). This CDR3 is built from 12 residues. This CDR3 is CASRGGGGEAFF. The CDR3 DNA reads as TGTGCCAGCAGAGGAGGGGGCGGGGAAGCTTTCTTT.

The chain carries TRBV11-1 and TRBJ2-2; 9 bases match TRBD1. CDR3 length equals 15 residues. J lost 6 bases, V lost 5 bases, and 7 bases had no gene match. Germline CDR1 is SGHAT and CDR2 is FQDESV (reference sequence). The CDR3, as DNA: TGTGCCAGCAGCACCCGGACAGGGGTCCCCGGGGAGCTGTTTTTT. Translation: CASSTRTGVPGELFF.

This chain links TRBV7-1 with TRBJ2-7; 12 bases align to TRBD2. TRBV7-1 is sorted into the ORF group, with uncertain function. This CDR3 contains 16 residues. The junction had 6 bases not matched to a gene; V was cut back by 3 bases and J by 3 bases. The CDR3: CASSSRTSGNGYEQYF. The CDR3 nucleotides read TGTGCCAGCAGCTCGCGGACTAGCGGGAACGGCTACGAGCAGTACTTC.

The rearrangement joins TRBV23-1 to TRBJ2-1; no definite D call. TRBV23-1 is an ORF, with its function uncertain. The CDR3 loop spans 12 amino acids. Trimming removed 2 bases at V and 5 bases at J, with 4 bases between. CDR3 nucleotide sequence: TGCGCCAGCAGTCAACTAAACAATGAGCAGTTCTTC. Translation gives CASSQLNNEQFF.

The chain carries TRBV30 and TRBJ2-3; the match to TRBD2 covers 10 bases. Per the germline V gene, CDR1 is GTSNPN and CDR2 is SVGIG (reference sequence). The CDR3 totals 15 residues. J gave up 0 bases and V 5 bases, and 5 bases lay outside the gene matches. The DNA for the CDR3 is TGTGCCTGGTCCCTTAGCGGGAGGAGCACAGATACGCAGTATTTT. This codes for CAWSLSGRSTDTQYF.

The rearrangement links TRBV14 to TRBJ2-5; no clear D gene. The V gene lost 5 bases and the J gene lost 1 base, with 11 bases spanning the gap. Looked up from germline, CDR1 is SGHDN and CDR2 is FVKESK. CDR3 length: 14 residues. The CDR3 protein is CASSFLRPQETQYF. In nucleotides, the CDR3 is TGTGCCAGCAGCTTTCTTAGGCCCCAAGAGACCCAGTACTTC.

The V and J genes are TRBV11-3 and TRBJ2-7; 8 nucleotides agree with TRBD2. This CDR3 spans 14 amino acids. From germline, CDR1 is SGHNT and CDR2 YENEEA. The ends lost 5 bases at V and 4 bases at J; junction bases unmatched: 7. As DNA, the CDR3 is TGTGCCAGCAGCCCCAGTACTAGCGGTTACGAGCAGTACTTC. Translated, it gives CASSPSTSGYEQYF.

The sample holds one count of this clonotype. The chain employs TRBV6-1 and TRBJ1-5, with TRBD1 as a possible D gene (6 bases). Deletions cut 6 bases from V and 4 bases from J, with 16 bases between. In germline, CDR1 is MNHNS, CDR2 SASEGT. The CDR3 sequence is 15 residues long. The CDR3 is CASREQGRQNQPQHF. CDR3 nucleotides: TGTGCCAGCAGAGAGCAGGGGAGACAGAATCAGCCCCAGCATTTT.

DNA of the CDR3: TGCGCCAGCAGCTTGGCACAGGGCACCATGAACACTGAAGCTTTCTTT. Amino acids: CASSLAQGTMNTEAFF. This chain joins TRBV5-1 and TRBJ1-1, with a tentative D call TRBD1 (6 bases). Germline CDR1 SGHRS, CDR2 YFSETQ. V was shortened by 0 bases and J by 0 bases, with 12 bases between the two germline ends. This CDR3 region has 16 residues.

The rearrangement joins TRBV12-3 or TRBV12-4 to TRBJ2-1; the D is unclear. V gave up 2 bases and J gave up 4 bases, with 3 bases separating them. This CDR3 is built from 12 residues. CDR3 sequence reads: CASSLRYNEQFF. Here the CDR3 DNA reads TGTGCCAGCAGTTTAAGGTACAATGAGCAGTTCTTC.